The 9 T cell receptor beta chains listed next were all sequenced from one sample in a study of blood T cell repertoires in COVID-19. Data came from immunoSEQ multiplex PCR; TCRdb stores just in-frame clones and leaves some out. Of over 150,000 clones in the sample, about four fifths were seen once. The source material was PBMCs or T cells enriched from blood (not recorded which). The source is a man between 35 and 55 years old who had recovered from COVID-19.

The chain uses TRBV19 and TRBJ1-5; 11 nucleotides agree with TRBD1. Germline CDR1 is LNHDA and CDR2 is SQIVND (reference sequence). This CDR3 spans 15 amino acids. The trim removed 4 bases at V and 4 bases at J, leaving 3 bases unmatched. The CDR3 sequence is CASSTDRGHNQPQHF. CDR3 DNA sequence: TGTGCCAGTAGTACGGACAGGGGGCATAATCAGCCCCAGCATTTT.

The CDR3: CASSLTGLYQETQYF. CDR3 coding DNA: TGTGCCAGCAGTCTCACAGGCCTGTACCAAGAGACCCAGTACTTC. This sequence joins TRBV6-5 and TRBJ2-5, with TRBD1 as a possible D gene (5 bases). Trimming shortened V by 5 bases and J by 0 bases, and 13 bases separated the two germline ends. This CDR3 region has 15 residues. Germline V gene data show CDR1 as MNHEY and CDR2 as SVGAGI.

In its sample, this clone was seen a few times. This chain joins TRBV20-1 and TRBJ1-1; a weak D match, TRBD1 (6 bases). The CDR3 runs to 14 residues. V was shortened by 3 bases and J by 3 bases, with 14 bases between the two germline ends. Germline V CDR1 and CDR2: DFQATT, SNEGSKA (reference sequence). CDR3 in DNA: TGCAGTGCTAGTAGGGGGGGATCGGACACTGAAGCTTTCTTT. Amino acids: CSASRGGSDTEAFF.

This rearrangement joins TRBV2 to TRBJ1-5, with 9 bases identical to TRBD1. Germline V gives CDR1 SNHLY, CDR2 FYNNEI. The J segment lost 7 bases and the V segment lost 3 bases, leaving 4 bases of the junction unmatched. The CDR3 totals 14 residues. In DNA form, the CDR3 reads TGTGCCAGCAGTGACGTAACAGGGGGCCAGCCCCAGCATTTT. The encoded protein is CASSDVTGGQPQHF.

This clone was picked up a small number of times. The V call is TRBV19, the J call TRBJ1-2; D is perhaps TRBD1 (5 bases). CDR3 length: 17 amino acids. Looked up from germline, CDR1 is LNHDA and CDR2 is SQIVND (reference sequence). Deletions cut 7 bases from V and 4 bases from J, with 25 bases between. CDR3 nucleotides: TGTGCCAGTACCCGAACGGTGGGGCGCGGAGAACTCTATGGCTACACCTTC. Translation: CASTRTVGRGELYGYTF.

V gene TRBV30 combines with J gene TRBJ1-2, with D unresolved. Per the germline V gene, CDR1 is GTSNPN and CDR2 is SVGIG (reference sequence). V gave up 1 base and J gave up 4 bases, with 19 bases separating them. There are 16 residues in the CDR3. CDR3 sequence reads: CAWSAGSGHVVYGYTF. Written as DNA, the CDR3 is TGTGCCTGGAGTGCAGGTAGTGGTCATGTCGTCTATGGCTACACCTTC.

This clone was recorded only once. The J gene is TRBJ1-5, the V gene TRBV18; TRBD1 matches 7 bases. The germline gives CDR1 KGHSH, CDR2 LQKENI. The length of the CDR3 is 15 residues. V shed 3 bases and J 3 bases; nucleotides not matched to a gene: 5. This CDR3 is CASSPVGTVNQPQHF. The CDR3 DNA is TGTGCCAGCTCACCGGTAGGGACAGTCAATCAGCCCCAGCATTTT.

The V and J genes are TRBV24-1 and TRBJ2-5; 9 nucleotides match TRBD2. The CDR3 runs 16 residues. CDR1 KGHDR and CDR2 SFDVKD come from the germline V gene. Germline trimming cut 0 bases from V and 5 bases from J; bases unmatched to any gene: 6. CDR3 sequence (DNA): TGTGCCACCAGTGATTTGCTGCGGGGGGGCCCGGAGACCCAGTACTTC. Its protein product is CATSDLLRGGPETQYF.

The chain employs TRBV5-4 and TRBJ1-1, with 9 bases fitting TRBD1. The CDR3 covers 14 residues. Per germline, CDR1 SGHNT and CDR2 YYREEE (reference sequence). The V segment lost 4 bases and the J segment 5 bases; nucleotides outside the gene matches: 6. CDR3 bases: TGTGCCAGCAGCCCACAGGGGGCGCTTACTGAAGCTTTCTTT. This codes for CASSPQGALTEAFF.